This TCR beta chain is from a study of CD8+ T cells in alopecia areata. The overall study: Tofacitinib was taken orally by treated patients, and the dose was 5 to 10 mg twice daily.

Extracted RNA was reverse transcribed into cDNA, the sequencing template. TCRdb's copy holds only in-frame clones and misses some; the assay was immunoSEQ multiplex PCR. The sample includes 100,000 to 150,000 clones, 50% to 75% seen only once; the top ten take around 30%. The treatment here: oral pan-JAK inhibitor, 5-10 mg twice daily. A remark on this clone: Its antigen is not known.

Study outcomes and limitations: Scalp clonality and expanded CD8+ clones among the top 100 showed significant decreases with tofacitinib. The treated group had a single nonresponder, limiting CD8+ expansion-response conclusions.

Trimming left V 6 bases short and J 3 bases short, with 20 bases between. The germline V gene encodes CDR1 MGHDK and CDR2 SYGVNS. The CDR3 extends over 16 amino acids. The V and J genes are TRBV25-1 and TRBJ1-2; D remains ambiguous. The sequencing here drew on CD8+ T cells sorted from blood, taken at week 4, from a patient treated with tofacitinib. The sequence derives from a human donor with alopecia areata. The CDR3 region is CASRPEAGSPDYGYTF. Written as DNA, the CDR3 is TGTGCCAGCAGGCCCGAAGCGGGGTCTCCCGACTATGGCTACACCTTC.